This T cell receptor beta chain was identified in a study of Ad26.COV2.S vaccination and SARS-CoV-2 variants. Study as a whole: This donor came from the COV1001 trial of Ad26.COV2.S.

The CDR3 totals 15 residues. Germline-derived CDR1 and CDR2 are LNHDA and SQIVND (reference sequence). Trimming removed 7 bases from V and 3 bases from J; junction bases left unmatched: 9. Treatment indicated: some 20 received Ad26.COV2.S at low or high dose, single or two shots; five or six received placebo; per-sample allocation not given. The samples were gathered on day 63 after the first injection of vaccine or placebo. Ad26.COV2.S expressed prefusion-stabilized spike from the original Wuhan strain. A single count supports this clone. Data came from immunoSEQ multiplex PCR; TCRdb stores just in-frame clones and leaves some out. The repertoire holds hundreds of thousands of clones, with 80% to 95% as singletons.

The sample in question was peripheral blood, obtained in a trial of Ad26.COV2.S vaccine versus placebo. The receptor was isolated from a person between 18 and 65 years old who received the Ad26.COV2.S COVID-19 vaccine or a placebo. The rearrangement links TRBV19 to TRBJ2-7; 10 bases fit TRBD1. The CDR3 is CASKRTGTGVYEQYF. DNA of the CDR3: TGTGCCAGTAAAAGAACCGGGACAGGGGTCTACGAGCAGTACTTC.